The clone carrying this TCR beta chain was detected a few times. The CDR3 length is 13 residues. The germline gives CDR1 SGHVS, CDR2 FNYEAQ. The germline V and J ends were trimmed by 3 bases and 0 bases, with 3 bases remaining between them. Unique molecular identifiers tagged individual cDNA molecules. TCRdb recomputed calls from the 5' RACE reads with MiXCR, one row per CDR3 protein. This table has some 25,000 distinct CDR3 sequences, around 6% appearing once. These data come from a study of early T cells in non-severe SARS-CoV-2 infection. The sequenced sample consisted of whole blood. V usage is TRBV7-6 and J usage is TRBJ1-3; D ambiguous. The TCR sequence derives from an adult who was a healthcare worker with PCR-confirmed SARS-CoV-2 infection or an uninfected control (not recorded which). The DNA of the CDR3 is TGTGCCAGCAGCTTCCCCTCTGGAAACACCATATATTTT. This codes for CASSFPSGNTIYF. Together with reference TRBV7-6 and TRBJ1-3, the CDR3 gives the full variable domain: GAGVSQSPRYKVTKRGQDVALRCDPISGHVSLYWYRQALGQGPEFLTYFNYEAQQDKSGLPNDRFSAERPEGSISTLTIQRTEQRDSAMYRCASSFPSGNTIYFGEGSWLTVV.